Below, 16 T cell receptor beta chains from the same sample are listed, as sequenced in a study of read filtering for tumor transcriptome and immune sequencing. From about 400 ng of RNA, a library with molecular barcoded alpha/delta and beta/gamma adaptors was made. Each CDR3 protein is one row after TCRdb ran MiXCR on the reads. The data contain about 41,000 distinct CDR3 sequences, 13% of them singletons. The specimen was a population of CD138-negative cells sorted from bone marrow. The receptors originated from a donor aged 40 or older with multiple myeloma.

This clonotype was observed many times. The chain carries TRBV5-1 and TRBJ2-3; tentatively, D is TRBD1 (5 bases). CDR3 length equals 14 residues. The germline CDR1 and CDR2 sequences are SGHRS and YFSETQ. V lost 4 bases and J lost 6, with 15 bases in between. The CDR3: CASSAQGRSDTQYF. The CDR3 DNA reads as TGCGCCAGCAGCGCCCAGGGTCGTTCCGATACGCAGTATTTT.

To note about this clonotype: This sequence may be a read error, since a much larger clone differs from it by one base. This rearrangement joins TRBV4-3 to TRBJ2-5, with D perhaps matching TRBD1 or TRBD2 (5 bases each). The germline V gene has CDR1 LGHNA and CDR2 YSLEER. CDR3 length equals 13 residues. The CDR3 sequence: CASSQDRGETLYF. The CDR3 DNA follows: TGCGCCAGCAGCCAAGATAGAGGGGAGACCCTGTACTTC.

This clonotype was observed at least ten times. CDR3 nucleotides: TGTGCCAGCAGTACCTTGCAGGGAAGTCAAGAGACCCAGTACTTC. It codes for CASSTLQGSQETQYF. The J gene is TRBJ2-5, the V gene TRBV28; D is perhaps TRBD1 (5 bases). This CDR3 is built from 15 residues. The V gene lost 5 bases and the J gene lost 2 bases, with 15 bases spanning the gap. Germline CDR1 and CDR2: MDHEN and SYDVKM.

This clonotype was picked up many times. The rearrangement links TRBV11-3 to TRBJ1-3; D is ambiguous. Trimming cost V 3 bases and J 0 bases, with 6 bases left between them. Germline-derived CDR1 and CDR2 are SGHNT and YENEEA. This CDR3 comprises 14 residues. The CDR3 DNA sequence: TGTGCCAGCAGCTTCTTTGCCTCTGGAAACACCATATATTTT. Translating it yields CASSFFASGNTIYF. Complete variable domain (other parts from reference TRBV11-3 and TRBJ1-3): EAGVVQSPRYKIIEKKQPVAFWCNPISGHNTLYWYLQNLGQGPELLIRYENEEAVDDSQLPKDRFSAERLKGVDSTLKIQPAELGDSAVYLCASSFFASGNTIYFGEGSWLTVV.

There are many counts of this clonotype. A much more abundant neighbour one base away suggests this may be a read error. The chain uses TRBV24-1 and TRBJ2-1, with unresolved D. CDR1 and CDR2 from the germline V gene are KGHDR and SFDVKD. The germline V and J ends were trimmed by 5 bases and 0 bases, with 10 bases remaining between them. CDR3 size: 15 residues. CDR3 protein: CATSGFRGSYNEQFF. Here the CDR3 DNA reads TGTGCCACCAGTGGTTTCCGTGGCTCCTACAATGAGCAGTTCTTC.

This clonotype was detected many times. This chain links TRBV20-1 with TRBJ2-7; 8 bases match TRBD1. The CDR3 runs to 14 residues. V was pared by 1 base and J by 4 bases, with 6 bases of the junction left unmatched. The V gene's germline CDR1 is DFQATT and CDR2 SNEGSKA (reference sequence). CDR3 region: CSARGQGALYEQYF. In DNA form, the CDR3 reads TGCAGTGCTAGAGGTCAGGGGGCGTTGTACGAGCAGTACTTC.

This clonotype has at least ten counts. The J gene is TRBJ1-5, the V gene TRBV3-1; unclear D gene. The CDR3 is made up of 12 amino acids. Trimming left V 4 bases short and J 6 bases short, with 7 bases between. Germline CDR1 is LGHDT and CDR2 is YNNKEL (reference sequence). The CDR3, as DNA: TGTGCCAGCAGCCTTCTAAGTCAGCCCCAGCATTTT. Translation: CASSLLSQPQHF. The full variable domain, its missing parts supplied by reference TRBV3-1 and TRBJ1-5, is DTAVSQTPKYLVTQMGNDKSIKCEQNLGHDTMYWYKQDSKKFLKIMFSYNNKELIINETVPNRFSPKSPDKAHLNLHINSLELGDSAVYFCASSLLSQPQHFGDGTRLSIL.

The sample holds many counts of this clonotype. The chain links TRBV20-1 to TRBJ2-5, with D uncertain. Deletions cut 4 bases from V and 5 bases from J, with 20 bases between. In germline, CDR1 is DFQATT, CDR2 SNEGSKA (reference sequence). CDR3 length: 15 residues. The CDR3 DNA reads as TGCAGTGCTACTTTAGTGGAGACCCTTAGGGAGACCCAGTACTTC. Protein sequence: CSATLVETLRETQYF.

This clonotype was seen at least ten times. The genes are TRBV7-2 and TRBJ1-5, with no clear D. The CDR3 spans 15 residues. CDR1 and CDR2 (germline): SGHTA, FQGNSA. Trimming pared 6 bases from V and 4 bases from J, leaving 16 bases between. The CDR3 is CASSFGPMGNQPQHF. Written as DNA, the CDR3 is TGTGCCAGCAGTTTTGGCCCGATGGGTAATCAGCCCCAGCATTTT.

This clonotype was recorded at least ten times. The chain uses TRBV7-6 and TRBJ2-6; D gene unclear. V was shortened by 2 bases and J by 4 bases, with 3 bases between the two germline ends. The CDR3 is 13 residues long. Per the germline V gene, CDR1 is SGHVS and CDR2 is FNYEAQ. CDR3 nucleotides: TGTGCCAGCAGCTTACCCGGGGCCAACGTCCTGACTTTC. This translates into CASSLPGANVLTF.

This clonotype has at least ten counts. This chain uses TRBV7-8 with TRBJ2-3; perhaps TRBD2 as D (5 bases). CDR3 length equals 18 residues. CDR1 and CDR2 (germline): SGHVS, FQNEAQ. Trimming removed 4 bases at V and 0 bases at J, with 20 bases between. The CDR3 region has the DNA TGTGCCAGCAGCTCTGAACCCCGGACGAGGGCTAGCACAGATACGCAGTATTTT. It encodes CASSSEPRTRASTDTQYF.

This clonotype was observed many times. The chain employs TRBV20-1 and TRBJ2-5; D unresolved. The germline V and J ends were trimmed by 4 bases and 7 bases, with 16 bases remaining between them. This CDR3 spans 13 amino acids. Germline V CDR1 and CDR2: DFQATT, SNEGSKA (reference sequence). The CDR3 nucleotides read TGCAGTGCTATTCAATCTCAGAAAGGGACCCAGTACTTC. Protein: CSAIQSQKGTQYF.

The V call is TRBV7-9, the J call TRBJ2-3; 8 positions agree with TRBD1. Germline CDR1 is SEHNR and CDR2 is FQNEAQ (reference sequence). The V segment lost 5 bases and the J segment 1 base; nucleotides outside the gene matches: 8. The CDR3 length is 16 residues. The CDR3 region has the DNA TGTGCCAGCAGCAGCGACAGGGGTGGAGGCACAGATACGCAGTATTTT. Residues: CASSSDRGGGTDTQYF.

This clonotype is a singleton in its sample. The likely explanation is a read error, given a far larger clone one base away. The V call is TRBV7-8, the J call TRBJ2-3, with D tentatively TRBD2 (6 bases). Trimming took 1 base from V and 5 from J, leaving 10 bases between them. The CDR3 spans 14 residues. Germline values: CDR1 SGHVS, CDR2 FQNEAQ. The CDR3 loop is CASSLGTILDTQYF. CDR3 DNA sequence: TGTGCCAGCAGCTTAGGGACTATCTTAGATACGCAGTATTTT.

In its sample, this clonotype was seen many times. The chain is built from TRBV18 and TRBJ1-3; D unclear. V lost 2 bases and J 0 bases, leaving 8 bases between the germline ends. Germline V gives CDR1 KGHSH, CDR2 LQKENI. The CDR3 is 15 residues long. CDR3 in amino acids: CASSPVTTSGNTIYF. Written as DNA, the CDR3 is TGTGCCAGCTCACCAGTCACAACCTCTGGAAACACCATATATTTT.

This clonotype was observed at least ten times. The rearrangement uses TRBV6-6 and TRBJ1-5, with D unresolved. V lost 5 bases, J lost 5 bases, and 10 bases lay in between. CDR3 size: 13 residues. The germline V gene encodes CDR1 MNHNY and CDR2 SVGAGI (reference sequence). DNA of the CDR3: TGTGCCAGCAGTGGACCGCCGGATCAGCCCCAGCATTTT. This translates into CASSGPPDQPQHF.